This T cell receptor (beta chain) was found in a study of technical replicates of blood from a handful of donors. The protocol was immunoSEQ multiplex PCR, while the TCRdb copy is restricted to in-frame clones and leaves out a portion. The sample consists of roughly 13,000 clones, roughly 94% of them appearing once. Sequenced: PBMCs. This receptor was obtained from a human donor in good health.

This CDR3 is CASSLARVLAEAAGELFF. The CDR3 DNA reads TGTGCCAGCAGCTTAGCAAGGGTACTAGCGGAGGCGGCCGGGGAGCTGTTTTTT. This chain uses TRBV7-9 with TRBJ2-2, with 8 bases fitting TRBD2. The CDR3 spans 18 residues. V lost 0 bases, J lost 6 bases, and 12 bases stayed unmatched. Looked up from germline, CDR1 is SEHNR and CDR2 is FQNEAQ (reference sequence).